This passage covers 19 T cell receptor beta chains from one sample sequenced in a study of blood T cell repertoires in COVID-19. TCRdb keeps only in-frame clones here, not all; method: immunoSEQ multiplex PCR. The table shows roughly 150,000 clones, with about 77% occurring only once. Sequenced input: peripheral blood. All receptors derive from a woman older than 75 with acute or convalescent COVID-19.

DNA of the CDR3: TGTGCCAGCAGCAGACAGGGAGGCGCCGGGGAGCTGTTTTTT. Residues: CASSRQGGAGELFF. The chain is built from TRBV6-5 and TRBJ2-2; perhaps TRBD1 as D (7 bases). The CDR3 is made up of 14 amino acids. Per the germline V gene, CDR1 is MNHEY and CDR2 is SVGAGI. V was clipped by 6 bases and J by 6 bases, with 14 bases between them.

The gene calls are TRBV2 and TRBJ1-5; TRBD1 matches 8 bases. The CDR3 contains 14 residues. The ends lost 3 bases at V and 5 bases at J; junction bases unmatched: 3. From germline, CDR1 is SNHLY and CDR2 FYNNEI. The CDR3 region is CASSEDRAHQPQHF. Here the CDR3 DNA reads TGTGCCAGCAGTGAGGACAGGGCTCATCAGCCCCAGCATTTT.

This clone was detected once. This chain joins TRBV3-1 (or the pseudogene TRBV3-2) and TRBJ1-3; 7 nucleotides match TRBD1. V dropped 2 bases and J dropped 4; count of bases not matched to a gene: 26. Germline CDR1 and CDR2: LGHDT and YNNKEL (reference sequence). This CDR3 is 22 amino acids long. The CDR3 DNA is TGTGCCAGCAGCCAAAGTAGGAACCACGAGAGATCCACAGGGGCGCTAGGAAACACCATATATTTT. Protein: CASSQSRNHERSTGALGNTIYF.

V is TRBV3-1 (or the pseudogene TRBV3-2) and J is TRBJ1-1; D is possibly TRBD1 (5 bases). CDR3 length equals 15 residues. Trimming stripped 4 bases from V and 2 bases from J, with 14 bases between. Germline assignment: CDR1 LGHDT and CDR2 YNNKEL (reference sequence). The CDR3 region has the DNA TGTGCCAGCAGCCCTCCGGGGGTGGGTAACACTGAAGCTTTCTTT. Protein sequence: CASSPPGVGNTEAFF.

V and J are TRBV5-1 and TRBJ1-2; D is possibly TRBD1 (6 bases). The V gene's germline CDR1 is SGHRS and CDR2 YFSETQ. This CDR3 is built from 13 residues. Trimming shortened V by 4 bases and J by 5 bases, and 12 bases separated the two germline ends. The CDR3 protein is CASSLTGEYGYTF. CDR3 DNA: TGCGCCAGCAGCCTGACAGGAGAGTATGGCTACACCTTC.

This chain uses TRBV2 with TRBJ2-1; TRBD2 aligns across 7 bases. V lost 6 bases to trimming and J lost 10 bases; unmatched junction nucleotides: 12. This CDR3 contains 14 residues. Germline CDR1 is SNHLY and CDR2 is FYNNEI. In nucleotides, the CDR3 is TGTGCCAGCAGCCGAATCGGGACTAACTACGAGCAGTTCTTC. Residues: CASSRIGTNYEQFF. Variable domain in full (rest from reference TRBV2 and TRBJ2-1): EPEVTQTPSHQVTQMGQEVILRCVPISNHLYFYWYRQILGQKVEFLVSFYNNEISEKSEIFDDQFSVERPDGSNFTLKIRSTKLEDSAMYFCASSRIGTNYEQFFGPGTRLTVL.

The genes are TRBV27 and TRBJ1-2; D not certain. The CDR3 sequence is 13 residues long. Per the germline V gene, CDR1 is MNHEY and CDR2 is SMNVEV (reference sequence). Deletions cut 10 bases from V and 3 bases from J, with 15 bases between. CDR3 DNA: TGTGCCACCGGGTTACAAGGAGACTATGGCTACACCTTC. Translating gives CATGLQGDYGYTF.

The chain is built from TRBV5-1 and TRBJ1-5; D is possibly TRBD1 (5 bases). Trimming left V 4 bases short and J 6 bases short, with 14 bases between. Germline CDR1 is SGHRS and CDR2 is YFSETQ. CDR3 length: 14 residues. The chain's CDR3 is CASSATGDGQPQHF. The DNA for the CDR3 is TGCGCCAGCAGCGCGACGGGGGATGGTCAGCCCCAGCATTTT.

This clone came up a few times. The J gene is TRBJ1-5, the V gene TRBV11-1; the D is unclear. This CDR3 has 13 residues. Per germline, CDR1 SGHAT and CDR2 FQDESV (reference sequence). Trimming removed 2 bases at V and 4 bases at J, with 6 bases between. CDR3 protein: CASSLYSNQPQHF. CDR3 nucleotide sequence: TGTGCCAGCAGCTTATACAGTAATCAGCCCCAGCATTTT.

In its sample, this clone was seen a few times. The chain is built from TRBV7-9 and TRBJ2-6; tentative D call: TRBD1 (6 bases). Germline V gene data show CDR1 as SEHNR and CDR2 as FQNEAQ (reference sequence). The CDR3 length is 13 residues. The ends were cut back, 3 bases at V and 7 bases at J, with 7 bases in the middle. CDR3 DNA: TGTGCCAGCAGCTTGGGGACAGCCAACGTCCTGACTTTC. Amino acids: CASSLGTANVLTF. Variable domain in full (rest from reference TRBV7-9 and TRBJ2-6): DTGVSQNPRHKITKRGQNVTFRCDPISEHNRLYWYRQTLGQGPEFLTYFQNEAQLEKSRLLSDRFSAERPKGSFSTLEIQRTEQGDSAMYLCASSLGTANVLTFGAGSRLTVL.

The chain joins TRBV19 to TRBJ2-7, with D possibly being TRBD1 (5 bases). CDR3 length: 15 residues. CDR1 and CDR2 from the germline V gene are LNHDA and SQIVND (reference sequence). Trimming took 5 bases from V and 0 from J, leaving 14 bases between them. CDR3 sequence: CASSPRYRTSYEQYF. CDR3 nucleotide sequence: TGTGCCAGTAGTCCCCGTTACAGGACCTCCTACGAGCAGTACTTC.

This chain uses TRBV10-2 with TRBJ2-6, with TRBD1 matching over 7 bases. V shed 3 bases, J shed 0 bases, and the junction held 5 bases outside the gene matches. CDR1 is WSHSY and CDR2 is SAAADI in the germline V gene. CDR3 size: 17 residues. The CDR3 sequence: CASSDGQVTSGANVLTF. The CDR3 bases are TGCGCCAGCAGTGATGGACAGGTAACCTCTGGGGCCAACGTCCTGACTTTC.

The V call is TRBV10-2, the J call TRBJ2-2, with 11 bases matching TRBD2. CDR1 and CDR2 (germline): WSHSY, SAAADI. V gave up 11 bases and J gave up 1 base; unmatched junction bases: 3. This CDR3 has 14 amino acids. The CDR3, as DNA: TGCGCCGGAGGGACTAGCGGGAACACCGGGGAGCTGTTTTTT. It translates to CAGGTSGNTGELFF.

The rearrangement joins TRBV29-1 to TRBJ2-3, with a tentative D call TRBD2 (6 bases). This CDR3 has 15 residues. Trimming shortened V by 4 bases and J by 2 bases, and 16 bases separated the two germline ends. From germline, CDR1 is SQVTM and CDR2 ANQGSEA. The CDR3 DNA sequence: TGCAGCGTTGTTTGGGGGAGGTCGGACACAGATACGCAGTATTTT. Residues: CSVVWGRSDTDTQYF.

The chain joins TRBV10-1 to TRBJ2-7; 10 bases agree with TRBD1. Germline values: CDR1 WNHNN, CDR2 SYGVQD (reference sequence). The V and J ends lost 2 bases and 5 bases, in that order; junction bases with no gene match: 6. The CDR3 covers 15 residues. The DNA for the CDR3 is TGCGCCAGCAGTGAGCCGGGACAGGGGACGAACGAGCAGTACTTC. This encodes CASSEPGQGTNEQYF.

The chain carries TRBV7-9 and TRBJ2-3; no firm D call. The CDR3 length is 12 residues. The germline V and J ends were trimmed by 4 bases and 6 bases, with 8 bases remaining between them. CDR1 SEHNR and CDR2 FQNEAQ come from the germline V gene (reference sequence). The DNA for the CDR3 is TGTGCCAGCAGCTCCCTAACGGATACGCAGTATTTT. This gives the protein CASSSLTDTQYF.

CDR3 residues: CASSTGVNSPLHF. In nucleotides, the CDR3 is TGTGCCAGCAGCACAGGGGTTAATTCACCCCTCCACTTT. This chain joins TRBV7-9 and TRBJ1-6, with TRBD1 matching over 7 bases. The V gene end was trimmed by 5 bases and the J gene end by 6 bases; junction bases not matched to a gene: 1. The CDR3 consists of 13 residues. CDR1 is SEHNR, CDR2 FQNEAQ, per germline (reference sequence).

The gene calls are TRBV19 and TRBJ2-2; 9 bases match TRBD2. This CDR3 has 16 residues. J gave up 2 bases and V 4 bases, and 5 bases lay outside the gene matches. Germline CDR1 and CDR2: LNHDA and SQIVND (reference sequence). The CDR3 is CASSSPGLANTGELFF. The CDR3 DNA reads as TGTGCCAGTAGTAGTCCGGGACTAGCTAACACCGGGGAGCTGTTTTTT.

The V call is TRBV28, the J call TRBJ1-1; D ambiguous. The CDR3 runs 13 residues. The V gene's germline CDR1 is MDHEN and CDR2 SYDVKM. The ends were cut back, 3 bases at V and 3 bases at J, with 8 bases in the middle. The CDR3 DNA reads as TGTGCCAGCAGTTTGAACCGGGACACTGAAGCTTTCTTT. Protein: CASSLNRDTEAFF. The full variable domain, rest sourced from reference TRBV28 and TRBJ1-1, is DVKVTQSSRYLVKRTGEKVFLECVQDMDHENMFWYRQDPGLGLRLIYFSYDVKMKEKGDIPEGYSVSREKKERFSLILESASTNQTSMYLCASSLNRDTEAFFGQGTRLTVV.